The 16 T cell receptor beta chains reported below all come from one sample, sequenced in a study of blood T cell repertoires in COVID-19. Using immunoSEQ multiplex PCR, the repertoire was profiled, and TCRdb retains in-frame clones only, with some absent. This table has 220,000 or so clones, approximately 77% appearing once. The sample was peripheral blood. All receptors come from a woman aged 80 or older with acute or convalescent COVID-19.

For the CDR3, the DNA is TGTGCCAGCAGCTCTAGCGGGGGGGCTGATACGCAGTATTTT. Translation gives CASSSSGGADTQYF. The rearrangement joins TRBV5-4 to TRBJ2-3; 12 bases map to TRBD2. CDR3 size: 14 residues. With 3 bases clipped from V and 6 bases from J, the junction kept 2 bases outside the gene matches. Germline CDR1 is SGHNT and CDR2 is YYREEE (reference sequence).

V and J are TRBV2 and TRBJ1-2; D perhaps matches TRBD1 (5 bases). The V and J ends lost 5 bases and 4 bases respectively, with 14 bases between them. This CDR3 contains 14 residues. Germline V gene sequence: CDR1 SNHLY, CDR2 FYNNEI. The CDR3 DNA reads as TGTGCCAGCAGTCTAACCCGGACATTCTATGGCTACACCTTC. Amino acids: CASSLTRTFYGYTF.

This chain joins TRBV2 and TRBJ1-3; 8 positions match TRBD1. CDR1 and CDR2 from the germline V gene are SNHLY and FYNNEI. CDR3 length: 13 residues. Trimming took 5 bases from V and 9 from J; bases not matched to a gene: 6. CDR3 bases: TGTGCCAGCAGTTCTCAGGGGGCTGGCACCATATATTTT. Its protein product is CASSSQGAGTIYF.

CDR3 coding DNA: TGTGCCAGCAGGGGTACAGGGTCCGGGGCCAACGTCCTGACTTTC. It translates to CASRGTGSGANVLTF. This chain links TRBV2 with TRBJ2-6; a weak D match, TRBD1 (6 bases). This CDR3 has 15 amino acids. Trimming pared 6 bases from V and 4 bases from J, leaving 13 bases between. Germline lookup yields CDR1 SNHLY and CDR2 FYNNEI.

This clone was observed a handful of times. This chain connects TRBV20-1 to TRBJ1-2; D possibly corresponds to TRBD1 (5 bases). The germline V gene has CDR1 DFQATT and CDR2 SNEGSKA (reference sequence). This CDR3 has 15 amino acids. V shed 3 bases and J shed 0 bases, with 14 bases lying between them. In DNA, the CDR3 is TGCAGTGCTAGTGGCGGGGGAAGGGCTAACTATGGCTACACCTTC. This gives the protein CSASGGGRANYGYTF.

This chain's CDR3 is CASSRRSVTIAKNIQYF. In DNA form, the CDR3 reads TGTGCCAGCAGTCGCCGGTCAGTCACTATAGCCAAAAACATTCAGTACTTC. V usage is TRBV27 and J usage is TRBJ2-4, with unresolved D. The CDR3 is made up of 17 amino acids. Germline V gene data show CDR1 as MNHEY and CDR2 as SMNVEV (reference sequence). Trimming removed 5 bases at V and 0 bases at J, with 17 bases between.

The DNA of the CDR3 is TGTGCCAGCAGCAAAGGGACTAGCGGGGTGAAAGAGACCCAGTACTTC. Its protein product is CASSKGTSGVKETQYF. The chain combines TRBV21-1 with TRBJ2-5; TRBD2, the table's D call, was not compared with the DNA. TRBV21-1 corresponds to a pseudogene. CDR3 size: 16 residues.

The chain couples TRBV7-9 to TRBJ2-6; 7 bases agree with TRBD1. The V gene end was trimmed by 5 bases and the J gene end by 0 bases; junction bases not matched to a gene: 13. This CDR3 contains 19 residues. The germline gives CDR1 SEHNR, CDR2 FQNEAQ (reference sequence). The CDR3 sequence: CASSPRGGTASSGANVLTF. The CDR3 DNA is TGTGCCAGCAGCCCCCGGGGTGGGACAGCCTCCTCTGGGGCCAACGTCCTGACTTTC.

CDR3 in amino acids: CASSSQGSQETQYF. CDR3 nucleotides: TGTGCCAGCAGTTCCCAGGGTTCCCAAGAGACCCAGTACTTC. The chain recombines TRBV6-5 with TRBJ2-5; tentatively, D is TRBD1 (5 bases). From germline, CDR1 is MNHEY and CDR2 SVGAGI. Trimming shortened V by 4 bases and J by 1 base, and 10 bases separated the two germline ends. This CDR3 contains 14 residues.

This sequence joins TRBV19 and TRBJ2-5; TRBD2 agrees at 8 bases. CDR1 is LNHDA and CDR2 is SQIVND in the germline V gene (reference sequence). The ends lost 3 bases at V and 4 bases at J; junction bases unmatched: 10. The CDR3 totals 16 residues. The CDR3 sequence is CASSMRGAKYGETQYF. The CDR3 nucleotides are TGTGCCAGTAGTATGCGGGGGGCTAAGTACGGAGAGACCCAGTACTTC.

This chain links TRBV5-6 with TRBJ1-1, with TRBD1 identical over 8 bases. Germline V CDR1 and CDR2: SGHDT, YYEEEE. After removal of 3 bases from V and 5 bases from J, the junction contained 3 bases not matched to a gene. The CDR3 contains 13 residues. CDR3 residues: CASSSRQGTEAFF. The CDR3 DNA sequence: TGTGCCAGCAGCTCTAGACAGGGGACTGAAGCTTTCTTT.

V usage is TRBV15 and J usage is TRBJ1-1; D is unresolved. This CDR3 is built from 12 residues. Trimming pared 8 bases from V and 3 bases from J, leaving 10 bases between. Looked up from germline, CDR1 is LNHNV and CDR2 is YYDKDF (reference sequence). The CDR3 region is CATRGLDTEAFF. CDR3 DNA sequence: TGTGCCACCCGCGGGTTGGACACTGAAGCTTTCTTT.

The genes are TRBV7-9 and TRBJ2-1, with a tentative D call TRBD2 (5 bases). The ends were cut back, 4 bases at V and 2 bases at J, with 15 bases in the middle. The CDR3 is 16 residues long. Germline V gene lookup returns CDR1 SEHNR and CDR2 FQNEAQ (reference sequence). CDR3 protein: CASSSVIRGAYNEQFF. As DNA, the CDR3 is TGTGCCAGCAGCTCGGTAATCCGGGGTGCCTACAATGAGCAGTTCTTC.

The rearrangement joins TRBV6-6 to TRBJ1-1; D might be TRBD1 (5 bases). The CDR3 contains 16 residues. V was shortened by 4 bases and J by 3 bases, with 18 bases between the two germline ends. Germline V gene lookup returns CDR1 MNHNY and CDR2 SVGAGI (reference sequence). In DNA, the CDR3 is TGTGCCAGCAGTTCCCCACGGGAGGGGACGGACACTGAAGCTTTCTTT. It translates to CASSSPREGTDTEAFF.

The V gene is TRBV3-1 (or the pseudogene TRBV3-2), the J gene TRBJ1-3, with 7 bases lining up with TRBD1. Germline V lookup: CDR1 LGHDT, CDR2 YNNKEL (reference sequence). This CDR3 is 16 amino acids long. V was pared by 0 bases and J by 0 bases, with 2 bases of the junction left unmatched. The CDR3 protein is CASSQDRGISGNTIYF. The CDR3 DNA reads TGTGCCAGCAGCCAAGACAGGGGGATCTCTGGAAACACCATATATTTT.

CDR3 region: CASSQGVTGGNTEAFF. DNA for the CDR3: TGCGCCAGCAGCCAAGGGGTTACAGGGGGGAACACTGAAGCTTTCTTT. The chain has TRBV4-3 and TRBJ1-1; 8 nucleotides agree with TRBD1. V was pared by 1 base and J by 1 base, with 5 bases of the junction left unmatched. Germline values: CDR1 LGHNA, CDR2 YSLEER. This CDR3 region has 16 residues.